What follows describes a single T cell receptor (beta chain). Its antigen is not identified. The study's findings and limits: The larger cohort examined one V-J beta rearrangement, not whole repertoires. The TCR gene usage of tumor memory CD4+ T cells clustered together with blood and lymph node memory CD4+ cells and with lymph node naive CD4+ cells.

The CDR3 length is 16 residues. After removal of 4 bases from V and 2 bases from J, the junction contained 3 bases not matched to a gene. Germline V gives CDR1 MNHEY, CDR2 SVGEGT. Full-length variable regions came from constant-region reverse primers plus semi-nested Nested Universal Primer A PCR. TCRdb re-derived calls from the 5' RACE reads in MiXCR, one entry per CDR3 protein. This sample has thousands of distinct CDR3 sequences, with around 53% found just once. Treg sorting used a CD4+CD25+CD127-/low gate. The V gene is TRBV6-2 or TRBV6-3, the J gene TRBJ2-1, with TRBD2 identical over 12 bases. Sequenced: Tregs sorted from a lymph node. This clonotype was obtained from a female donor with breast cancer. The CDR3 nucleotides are TGTGCCAGCAGTTGGCTAGCGGGAGGGCCCTACAATGAGCAGTTCTTC. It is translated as CASSWLAGGPYNEQFF.